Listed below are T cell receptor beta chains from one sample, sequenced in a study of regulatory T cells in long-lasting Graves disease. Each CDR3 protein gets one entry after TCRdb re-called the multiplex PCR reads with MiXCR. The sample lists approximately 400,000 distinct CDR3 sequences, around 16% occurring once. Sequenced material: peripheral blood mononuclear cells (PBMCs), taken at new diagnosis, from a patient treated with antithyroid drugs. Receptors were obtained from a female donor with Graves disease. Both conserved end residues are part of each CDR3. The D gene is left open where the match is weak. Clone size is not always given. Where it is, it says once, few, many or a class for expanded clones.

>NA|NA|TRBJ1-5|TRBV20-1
TGCAGTGCTAGTTGGGGGGTTAGCAATCAGCCCCAGCATTTT
CSASWGVSNQPQHF
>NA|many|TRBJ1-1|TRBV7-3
TGTGCCAGCAGTCGCCGTCCTGGCACTGAAGCTTTCTTT
CASSRRPGTEAFF
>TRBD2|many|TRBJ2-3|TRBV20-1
TGCAGTGCTGACCTCCTGGGCGGGGGTACAGATACGCAGTATTTT
CSADLLGGGTDTQYF
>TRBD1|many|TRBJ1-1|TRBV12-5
TGTGCTAGTGGTTTGCAGGGGGTTTACATGAACACTGAAGCTTTCTTT
CASGLQGVYMNTEAFF
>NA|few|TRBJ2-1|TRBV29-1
TGCAGCGTTGAAGGGACAGCAAGCTCCTACAATGAGCAGTTCTTC
CSVEGTASSYNEQFF
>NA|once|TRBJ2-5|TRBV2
TGTGCCAGCGACAGATCCACCAAAGAGACCCAGTACTTC
CASDRSTKETQYF
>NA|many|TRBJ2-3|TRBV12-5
TGTGCTAGTGGTTTGGTACTTGGGATCCGTAGCACAGATACGCAGTATTTT
CASGLVLGIRSTDTQYF
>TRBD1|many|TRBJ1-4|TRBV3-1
TGTGCCAGCAGCCGGGACAGGGAAGAAAAACTGTTTTTT
CASSRDREEKLFF
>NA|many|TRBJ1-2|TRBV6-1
TGTGCCAGCCAACCCCAGGGAGGATCCGGCTACACCTTC
CASQPQGGSGYTF
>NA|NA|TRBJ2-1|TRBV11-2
TGTGCCAGCAGAAAAGGGGCGGGCATGGCCTACAATGAGCAGTTCTTC
CASRKGAGMAYNEQFF
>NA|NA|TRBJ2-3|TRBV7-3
TGTGCCAGCAGCTTACGGGGAGGATCCACAGATACGCAGTATTTT
CASSLRGGSTDTQYF
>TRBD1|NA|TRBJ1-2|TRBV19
TGTGCCAGTAGCCTTACAGGGGGGTGGAACTATGGCTACACCTTC
CASSLTGGWNYGYTF
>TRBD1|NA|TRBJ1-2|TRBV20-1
TGCAGTGCTCCGGGGACAGTCGGGGGGGGCTACACCTTC
CSAPGTVGGGYTF